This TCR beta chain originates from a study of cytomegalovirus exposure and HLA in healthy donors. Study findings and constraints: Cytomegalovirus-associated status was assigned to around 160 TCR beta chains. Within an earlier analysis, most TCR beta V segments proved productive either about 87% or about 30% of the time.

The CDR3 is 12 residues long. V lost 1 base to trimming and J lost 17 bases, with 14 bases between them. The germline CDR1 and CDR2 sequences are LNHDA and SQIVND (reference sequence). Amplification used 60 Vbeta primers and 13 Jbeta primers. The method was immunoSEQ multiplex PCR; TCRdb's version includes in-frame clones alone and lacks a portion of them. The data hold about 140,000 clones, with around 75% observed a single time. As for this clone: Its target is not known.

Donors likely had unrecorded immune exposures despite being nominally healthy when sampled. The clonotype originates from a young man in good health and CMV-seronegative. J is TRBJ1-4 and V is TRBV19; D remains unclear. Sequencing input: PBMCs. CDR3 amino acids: CASSIASRSLFF. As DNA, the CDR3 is TGTGCCAGTAGTATAGCTTCCAGGTCCCTCTTTTTT.